This is a list of T cell receptor beta chains from one sample in a study of blood T cell repertoires in COVID-19. Only in-frame clones appear in the TCRdb table, and some are missing; sequencing was by immunoSEQ multiplex PCR. Of 150,000 to 200,000 clones listed, about 83% were seen once; the top ten hold around 13%. What was sequenced was peripheral blood. These receptors came from a woman aged 70 to 79 with COVID-19, enrolled during active disease. Both conserved end residues are part of each CDR3.

V	CDR3
TRBV24-1	CATSDSSDRDTEAFF
TRBV11-2	CASSQGTGGDEQYF
TRBV15	CATSGVAHNSPLHF
TRBV7-3	CASSSYGGGARNEQFF
TRBV25-1	CASSPKDSGIDGGYTF
TRBV5-4	CASSYGQGATGELFF
TRBV2	CASTVARNTIYF
TRBV28	CASSPGQAGRSPLHF
TRBV27	CASRSQRQGVSPLHF
TRBV19	CASSRQAQETQYF
TRBV14	CASSLGWASGRTSTDTQYF
TRBV28	CASSLMSIGGDEQYF
TRBV2	CASTDPGTDFWGYTF
TRBV6-6	CASNEQVRPEAFF
TRBV3-1/TRBV3-2	CASSQGHTSNQPQHF
TRBV14	CASSQERTRTPNTEAFF
TRBV5-1	CASSPGQTNTEAFF
TRBV30	CAWSVRSGMNTEAFF
TRBV7-9	CASSVSPGTGSGANVLTF
TRBV30	CAWSKGWRGLLYGYTF
TRBV7-3	CASSLSGQGIWETQYF
TRBV6-5	CASTRLLAGNTIYF
TRBV28	CASRTLPGQGIHEQYF
TRBV9	CASSVDLNNEKLFF
TRBV12-3/TRBV12-4	CASSRRDTQYF
TRBV11-2	CASSPSFPVTVRTGELFF
TRBV9	CASSVAGSADTQYF
TRBV24-1	CATSAQNIQYF
TRBV27	CASSLSPGKTHGYTF
TRBV7-2	CASSLSDRGYGYTF
TRBV29-1	CSIDRGGETQYF
TRBV24-1	CATSGVDRHTGELFF
TRBV5-1	CASRQGGNTEAFF